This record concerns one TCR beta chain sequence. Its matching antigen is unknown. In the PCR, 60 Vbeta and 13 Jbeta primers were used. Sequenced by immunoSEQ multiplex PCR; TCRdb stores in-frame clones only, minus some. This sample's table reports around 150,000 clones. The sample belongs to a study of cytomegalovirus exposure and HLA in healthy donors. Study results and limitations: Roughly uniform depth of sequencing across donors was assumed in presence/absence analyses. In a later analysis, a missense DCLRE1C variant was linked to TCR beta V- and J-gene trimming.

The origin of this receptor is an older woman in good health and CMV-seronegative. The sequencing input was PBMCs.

The CDR3 DNA is TGTGCCAGCAGTGAAGAGGGGTGGCAGCCCCAGCATTTT. Translation: CASSEEGWQPQHF. The chain has TRBV2 and TRBJ1-5, with a possible D match to TRBD1 (5 bases). The CDR3 extends over 13 amino acids. The germline CDR1 and CDR2 sequences are SNHLY and FYNNEI. Trimming stripped 1 base from V and 7 bases from J, with 8 bases between.